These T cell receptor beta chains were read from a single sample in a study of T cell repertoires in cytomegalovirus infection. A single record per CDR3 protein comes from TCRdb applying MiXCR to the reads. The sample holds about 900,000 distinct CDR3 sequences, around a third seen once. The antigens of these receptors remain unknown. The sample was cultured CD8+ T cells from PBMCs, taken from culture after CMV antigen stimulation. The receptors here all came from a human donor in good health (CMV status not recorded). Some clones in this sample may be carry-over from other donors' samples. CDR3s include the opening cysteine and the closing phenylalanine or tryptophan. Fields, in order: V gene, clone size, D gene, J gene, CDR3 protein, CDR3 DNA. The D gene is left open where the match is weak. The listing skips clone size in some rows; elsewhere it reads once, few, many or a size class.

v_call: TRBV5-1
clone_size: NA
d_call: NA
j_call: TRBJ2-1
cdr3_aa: CTSSSTQAREQFF
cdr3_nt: TGCACCAGCAGCTCTACACAGGCCCGGGAGCAGTTCTTC

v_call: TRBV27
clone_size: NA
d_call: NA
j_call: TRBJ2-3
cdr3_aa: CASSLILQSTDTQYF
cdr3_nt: TGTGCCAGCAGTTTAATTCTCCAGAGCACAGATACGCAGTATTTT

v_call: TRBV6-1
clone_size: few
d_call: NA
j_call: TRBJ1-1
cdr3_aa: CASSDNGVNTEAFF
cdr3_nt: TGTGCCAGCAGTGACAATGGGGTGAACACTGAAGCTTTCTTT

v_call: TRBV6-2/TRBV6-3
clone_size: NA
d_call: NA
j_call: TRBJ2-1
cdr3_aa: CASSYTYRANEQFF
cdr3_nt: TGTGCCAGCAGTTACACCTACCGGGCCAATGAGCAGTTCTTC

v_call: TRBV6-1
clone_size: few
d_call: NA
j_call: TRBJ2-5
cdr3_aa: CASSEAGKETQYF
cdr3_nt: TGTGCCAGCAGTGAAGCGGGGAAAGAGACCCAGTACTTC

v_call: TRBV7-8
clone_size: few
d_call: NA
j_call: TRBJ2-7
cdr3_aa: CASSTGLANYEQYF
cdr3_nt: TGTGCCAGCAGCACCGGACTGGCAAACTACGAGCAGTACTTC

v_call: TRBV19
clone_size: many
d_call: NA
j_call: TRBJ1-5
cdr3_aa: CASSISWRVGPEDQPQHF
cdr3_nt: TGTGCCAGTAGTATAAGCTGGAGGGTAGGACCTGAAGATCAGCCCCAGCATTTT

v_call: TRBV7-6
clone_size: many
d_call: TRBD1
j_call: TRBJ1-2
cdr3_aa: CASSDGQGASYGYTF
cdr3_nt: TGTGCCAGCAGCGACGGACAGGGGGCAAGCTATGGCTACACCTTC

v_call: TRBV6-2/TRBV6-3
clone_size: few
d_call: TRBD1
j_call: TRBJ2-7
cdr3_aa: CASTQILTGGFDEQYF
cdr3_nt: TGTGCCAGCACCCAAATACTAACAGGGGGCTTCGACGAGCAGTACTTC

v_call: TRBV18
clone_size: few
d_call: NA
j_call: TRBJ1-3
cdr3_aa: CASSPPGTGNTIYF
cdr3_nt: TGTGCCAGCTCACCCCCAGGGACTGGAAACACCATATATTTT

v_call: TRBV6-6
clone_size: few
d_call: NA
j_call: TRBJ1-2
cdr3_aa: CASRDSWGYGYTF
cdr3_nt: TGTGCCAGCAGGGACTCATGGGGGTATGGCTACACCTTC

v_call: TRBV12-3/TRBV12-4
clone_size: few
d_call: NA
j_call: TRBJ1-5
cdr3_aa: CASSLSRGAQPQHF
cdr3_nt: TGTGCCAGCAGTTTATCTCGGGGGGCTCAGCCCCAGCATTTT

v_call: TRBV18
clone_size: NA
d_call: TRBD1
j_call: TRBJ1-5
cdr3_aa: CASSLRTGFESSNQPQHF
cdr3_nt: TGTGCCAGCTCCCTCAGGACAGGGTTCGAATCTAGCAATCAGCCCCAGCATTTC

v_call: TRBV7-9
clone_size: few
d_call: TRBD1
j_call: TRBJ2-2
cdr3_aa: CASSPQGSRNTGELFF
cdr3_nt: TGTGCCAGCAGCCCACAGGGGTCCCGGAACACCGGGGAGCTGTTTTTT

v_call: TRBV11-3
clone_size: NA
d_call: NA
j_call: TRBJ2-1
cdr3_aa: CVSSFRRGNEQFF
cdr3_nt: TGTGTCAGCAGCTTCAGGCGGGGTAATGAGCAGTTCTTC

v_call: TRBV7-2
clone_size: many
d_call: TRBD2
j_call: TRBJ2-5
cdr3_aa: CASSSSGGAVETQYF
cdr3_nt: TGTGCCAGCAGCTCTAGCGGGGGGGCCGTTGAGACCCAGTACTTC

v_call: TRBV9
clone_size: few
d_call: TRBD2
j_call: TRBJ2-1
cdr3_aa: CASSMTSGGAIDEQFF
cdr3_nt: TGTGCCAGCAGCATGACTAGCGGGGGGGCTATAGATGAGCAGTTCTTC

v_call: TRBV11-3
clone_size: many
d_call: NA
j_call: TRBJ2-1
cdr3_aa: CASSLDWSNEQFF
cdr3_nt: TGTGCCAGCAGCTTAGATTGGAGCAATGAGCAGTTCTTC

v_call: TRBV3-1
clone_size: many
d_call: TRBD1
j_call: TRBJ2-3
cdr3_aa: CASSQPGQGVGDTQYF
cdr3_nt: TGTGCCAGCAGCCAGCCGGGACAGGGGGTTGGAGATACGCAGTATTTT

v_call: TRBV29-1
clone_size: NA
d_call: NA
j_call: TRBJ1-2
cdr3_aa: CSAQPRDGFIGYTF
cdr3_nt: TGCAGCGCCCAACCCAGGGATGGTTTTATAGGCTACACCTTC

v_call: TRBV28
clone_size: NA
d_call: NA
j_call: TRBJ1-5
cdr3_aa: CASSLSHTGFLQPQHF
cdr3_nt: TGTGCCAGCAGTTTATCCCATACAGGGTTCCTTCAGCCCCAGCATTTT

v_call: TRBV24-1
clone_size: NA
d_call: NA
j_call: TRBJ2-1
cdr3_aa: CATKQGSHNEQFF
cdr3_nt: TGTGCCACCAAACAGGGAAGCCACAATGAGCAGTTCTTC